The T cell receptor beta chain under discussion was sequenced for a study of blood T cell repertoires in COVID-19. Turning to the study itself: Donors in the United States, Italy and Spain gave samples during acute or convalescent COVID-19. Sources were T cells, B-cell-depleted T cells, or PBMCs; the material itself was cDNA or gDNA.

Some clones are missing from TCRdb's copy, which holds only in-frame ones; the method was immunoSEQ multiplex PCR. The table includes roughly 220,000 clones, almost 85% detected once. V lost 3 bases to trimming and J lost 5 bases, with 14 bases between them. The germline V gene encodes CDR1 SNHLY and CDR2 FYNNEI. The CDR3 length is 15 residues. Ages ranged from about 18 to 89 years, with residence in around 24 US areas. The chain has TRBV2 and TRBJ1-5; weak D call: TRBD1 (6 bases). The sequencing sample was made of PBMCs or T cells enriched from blood (not recorded which). This receptor was identified in a man in his forties or fifties who had recovered from COVID-19. The CDR3: CASSEVRGGHQPQHF. In DNA, the CDR3 is TGTGCCAGCAGTGAGGTGAGGGGGGGCCATCAGCCCCAGCATTTT.